The sequence of this T cell receptor beta chain was determined in a study of identical twins. This clonotype was picked up a small number of times. TCRdb re-called the 5' RACE reads with MiXCR, one entry per CDR3 protein. The top ten clones hold about 12% of a sample with about 100,000 distinct CDR3 sequences, 5.9% of them seen once. The CDR3 has 15 amino acids. V shed 3 bases and J 6 bases; nucleotides not matched to a gene: 11. Looked up from germline, CDR1 is DFQATT and CDR2 is SNEGSKA (reference sequence). The TCR comes from a woman between 45 and 60 years old in good health. V is TRBV20-1 and J is TRBJ2-7; 10 bases match TRBD2. The specimen sequenced was memory T cells sorted from blood. The CDR3 DNA reads as TGCAGTGCTAGCCGGATTACTAGCGGGAACTCCGAGCAGTACTTC. Translating gives CSASRITSGNSEQYF.